What follows is one TCR beta chain and its context. Its antigen is as yet unknown. This specimen belongs to a study of blood T cells in healthy people across ages. Study outcomes and limitations: Roughly linear declines in TCR beta diversity per million T cells occurred with age. Unsorted PBMC input precluded a conclusive naive versus antigen-experienced comparison.

Looked up from germline, CDR1 is SEHNR and CDR2 is FQNEAQ (reference sequence). The CDR3 is made up of 12 amino acids. The ends were cut back, 4 bases at V and 9 bases at J, with 10 bases in the middle. A second about 6 to 11 cycle PCR used barcoded and J-beta primers. Through a template-switch adaptor with 12 random nucleotides, each cDNA molecule received a tag. TCRdb re-called the 5' RACE reads through MiXCR, storing one row per CDR3 protein. Found here are some 1.5 million distinct CDR3 sequences, 25% to 30% of them singletons; the top ten hold roughly 8%. This clonotype was sampled from a woman in her 30s in good health. Sequenced input: blood. The rearrangement links TRBV7-9 to TRBJ2-1, with D unresolved. The CDR3 loop reads CASSWRVSEQFF. CDR3 DNA sequence: TGTGCCAGCAGCTGGAGAGTTAGTGAGCAGTTCTTC.